The 7 T cell receptor beta chains listed next were all sequenced from one sample in a study of T cell responses to AZD1222 COVID-19 vaccine. Method: immunoSEQ multiplex PCR; TCRdb's copy keeps in-frame clones and lacks some. The repertoire holds 250,000 to 300,000 clones, with approximately 94% as singletons. The sequencing here drew on peripheral blood, taken 28 days after the second AZD1222 dose. These receptors were collected from an adult who received the AZD1222 COVID-19 vaccine.

The rearrangement joins TRBV20-1 to TRBJ1-2, with 9 bases that match TRBD1. Per the germline V gene, CDR1 is DFQATT and CDR2 is SNEGSKA (reference sequence). CDR3 length: 11 residues. Losses at the gene ends were 5 bases for V and 9 bases for J; bases not matched to a gene: 4. Here the CDR3 reads CSARQGVSYTF. CDR3 nucleotide sequence: TGCAGTGCTCGACAGGGGGTTAGCTACACCTTC.

The V call is TRBV24-1, the J call TRBJ1-1; D uncertain. This CDR3 contains 15 residues. Germline V gene data show CDR1 as KGHDR and CDR2 as SFDVKD. Trimming left V 2 bases short and J 1 base short, with 10 bases between. CDR3 amino acids: CATSDSGLANTEAFF. For the CDR3, the DNA is TGTGCCACCAGTGATTCGGGGTTGGCGAACACTGAAGCTTTCTTT.

The chain uses TRBV5-6 and TRBJ2-7, with D perhaps matching TRBD1 (6 bases). V was trimmed by 3 bases and J by 2 bases, leaving 18 bases between them. The CDR3 runs 16 residues. Germline V gene lookup returns CDR1 SGHDT and CDR2 YYEEEE. CDR3 bases: TGTGCCAGCAGCTCCTCCCCAGGGGCCCTAACCTACGAGCAGTACTTC. Amino acids: CASSSSPGALTYEQYF.

The chain uses TRBV5-6 and TRBJ2-5; 14 bases agree with TRBD2. The CDR3 runs 15 residues. V lost 4 bases and J lost 5; bases outside the gene matches: 4. Germline V gene lookup returns CDR1 SGHDT and CDR2 YYEEEE. CDR3 sequence (DNA): TGTGCCAGCAGCACCGGACTAGCGGGGGGCGAGACCCAGTACTTC. Translated, it gives CASSTGLAGGETQYF. Full variable domain (remainder filled in from reference TRBV5-6 and TRBJ2-5): DAGVTQSPTHLIKTRGQQVTLRCSPKSGHDTVSWYQQALGQGPQFIFQYYEEEERQRGNFPDRFSGHQFPNYSSELNVNALLLGDSALYLCASSTGLAGGETQYFGPGTRLLVL.

The J gene is TRBJ2-7, the V gene TRBV2; D possibly corresponds to TRBD2 (5 bases). Between the trimmed V and J ends, which lost 5 bases and 2 bases, there was a span of 13 bases. The germline V gene has CDR1 SNHLY and CDR2 FYNNEI. The CDR3 loop spans 14 amino acids. This chain's CDR3 is CASSRGAQTYEQYF. In nucleotides, the CDR3 is TGTGCCAGCAGTCGGGGAGCCCAAACCTACGAGCAGTACTTC.

V is TRBV2 and J is TRBJ2-5, with D perhaps matching TRBD2 (6 bases). Trimming took 2 bases from V and 2 from J, leaving 9 bases between them. Per the germline V gene, CDR1 is SNHLY and CDR2 is FYNNEI. CDR3 length: 14 amino acids. The CDR3 DNA sequence: TGTGCCAGCAGTGAACTTGGGACTCAAGAGACCCAGTACTTC. It specifies CASSELGTQETQYF.

CDR3 nucleotide sequence: TGTGCCAGCAGCCATCCTAGCGGGGGCTCCTACGAGCAGTACTTC. It yields the protein CASSHPSGGSYEQYF. The chain is built from TRBV7-8 and TRBJ2-7; 10 nucleotides match TRBD2. CDR3 length: 15 amino acids. The V gene end was trimmed by 5 bases and the J gene end by 0 bases; junction bases not matched to a gene: 4. The germline V gene has CDR1 SGHVS and CDR2 FQNEAQ.